Listed here is a single T cell receptor (beta chain). What it binds is not known. Library preparation tagged each individual cDNA molecule with a unique molecular identifier. In the source study's methods: Sample TCR counts, which ranged from 23,224 to 690,600, had a median of about 100,000. TCRdb called the RACE reads again in MiXCR, with one record for every CDR3 protein. TCRdb, not the authors, supplied the V and J calls. The data show around 110,000 distinct CDR3 sequences, with 9.5% to 15% seen just once and 1.6% held by the top ten. This sample was taken from a study of human T cells and chemical hapten exposure. Notes on the study in general: Among TCRs, those above 1 in 1000 frequency were unaffected by DPC sensitization.

Time point noted: pre-sensitization, week 0. This sample's treatment: therapeutic diphenylcyclopropenone sensitization with weekly scalp DPC. This clonotype was sampled from a woman in her forties or fifties with alopecia areata. Some clones in this sample may be carry-over from other donors' samples. Here the sequenced sample was whole blood, taken in connection with sensitization to the hapten diphenylcyclopropenone (DPC).

The CDR3 nucleotides are TGTGCCAGCAGCTTAGAAAGCAGGGAAGAGACCCAGTACTTC. It yields the protein CASSLESREETQYF. The chain has TRBV7-8 and TRBJ2-5; weak D call: TRBD1 (5 bases). This CDR3 comprises 14 residues. V lost 1 base to trimming and J lost 3 bases, with 9 bases between them. CDR1 and CDR2 (germline): SGHVS, FQNEAQ.